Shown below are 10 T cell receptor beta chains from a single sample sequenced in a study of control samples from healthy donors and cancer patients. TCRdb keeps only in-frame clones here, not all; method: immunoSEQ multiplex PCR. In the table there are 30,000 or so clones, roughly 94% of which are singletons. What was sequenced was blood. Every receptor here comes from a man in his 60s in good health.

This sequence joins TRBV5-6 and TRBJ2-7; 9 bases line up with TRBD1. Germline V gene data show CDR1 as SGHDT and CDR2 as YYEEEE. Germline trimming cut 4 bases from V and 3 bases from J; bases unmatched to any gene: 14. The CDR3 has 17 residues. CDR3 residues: CASSPRVNRGRRYEQYF. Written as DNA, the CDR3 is TGTGCCAGCAGCCCGAGGGTGAACAGGGGGCGCCGCTACGAGCAGTACTTC. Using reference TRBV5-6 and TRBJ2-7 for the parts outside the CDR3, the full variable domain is DAGVTQSPTHLIKTRGQQVTLRCSPKSGHDTVSWYQQALGQGPQFIFQYYEEEERQRGNFPDRFSGHQFPNYSSELNVNALLLGDSALYLCASSPRVNRGRRYEQYFGPGTRLTVT.

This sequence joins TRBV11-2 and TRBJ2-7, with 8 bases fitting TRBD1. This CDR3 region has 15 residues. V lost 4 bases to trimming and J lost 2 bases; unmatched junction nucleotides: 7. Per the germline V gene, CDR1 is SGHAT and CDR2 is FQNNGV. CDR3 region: CASSSVRDRTYEQYF. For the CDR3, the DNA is TGTGCCAGCAGCTCTGTCCGGGACAGGACCTACGAGCAGTACTTC.

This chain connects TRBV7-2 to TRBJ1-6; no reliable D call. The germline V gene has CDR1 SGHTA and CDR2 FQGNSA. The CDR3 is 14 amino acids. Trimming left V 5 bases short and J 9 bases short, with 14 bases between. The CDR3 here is CASSVALPGSPLHF. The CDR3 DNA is TGTGCCAGCAGCGTCGCCCTACCTGGTTCACCCCTCCACTTT.

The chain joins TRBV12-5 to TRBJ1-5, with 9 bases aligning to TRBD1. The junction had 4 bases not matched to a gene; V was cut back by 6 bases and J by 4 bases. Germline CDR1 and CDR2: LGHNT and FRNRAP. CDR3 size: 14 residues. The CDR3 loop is CASGRGQGNQPQHF. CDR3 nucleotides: TGTGCTAGTGGCCGCGGACAGGGGAATCAGCCCCAGCATTTT. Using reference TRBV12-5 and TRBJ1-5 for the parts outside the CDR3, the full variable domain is DARVTQTPRHKVTEMGQEVTMRCQPILGHNTVFWYRQTMMQGLELLAYFRNRAPLDDSGMPKDRFSAEMPDATLATLKIQPSEPRDSAVYFCASGRGQGNQPQHFGDGTRLSIL.

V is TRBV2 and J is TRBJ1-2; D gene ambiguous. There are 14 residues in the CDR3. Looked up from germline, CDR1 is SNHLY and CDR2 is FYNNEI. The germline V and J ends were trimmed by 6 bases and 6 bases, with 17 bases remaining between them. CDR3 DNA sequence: TGTGCCAGCAGAACGATCGGGAAGATCAATGGCTACACCTTC. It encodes CASRTIGKINGYTF.

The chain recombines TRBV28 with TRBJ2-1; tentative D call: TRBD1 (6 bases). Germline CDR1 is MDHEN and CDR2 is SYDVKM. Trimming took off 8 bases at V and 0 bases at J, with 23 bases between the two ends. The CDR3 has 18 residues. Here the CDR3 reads CASGAGTRGLSSYNEQFF. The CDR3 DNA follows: TGTGCCAGCGGAGCCGGGACAAGGGGTCTTAGCTCCTACAATGAGCAGTTCTTC.

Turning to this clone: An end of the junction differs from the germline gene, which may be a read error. The CDR3 here is CVSSEGGLPTDTQYF. As DNA, the CDR3 is TGTGTCAGCAGTGAGGGGGGACTCCCCACAGATACGCAGTATTTT. V and J are TRBV6-4 and TRBJ2-3; D tentatively fits TRBD1 or TRBD2 (6 bases each). Germline CDR1 is MRHNA and CDR2 is SNTAGT. The CDR3 contains 15 residues.

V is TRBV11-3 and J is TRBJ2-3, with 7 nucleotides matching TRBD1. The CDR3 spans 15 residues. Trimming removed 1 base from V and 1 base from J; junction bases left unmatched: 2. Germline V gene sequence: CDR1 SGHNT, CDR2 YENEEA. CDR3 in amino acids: CASSLGQGGTDTQYF. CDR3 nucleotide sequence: TGTGCCAGCAGCTTAGGACAGGGTGGCACAGATACGCAGTATTTT.

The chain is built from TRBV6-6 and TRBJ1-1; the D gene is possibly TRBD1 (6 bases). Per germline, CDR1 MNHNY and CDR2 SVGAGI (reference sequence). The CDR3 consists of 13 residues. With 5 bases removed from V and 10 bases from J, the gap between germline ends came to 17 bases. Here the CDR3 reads CASSPLTGPLAFF. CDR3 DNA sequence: TGTGCCAGCAGTCCGCTGACAGGCCCCCTAGCTTTCTTT.

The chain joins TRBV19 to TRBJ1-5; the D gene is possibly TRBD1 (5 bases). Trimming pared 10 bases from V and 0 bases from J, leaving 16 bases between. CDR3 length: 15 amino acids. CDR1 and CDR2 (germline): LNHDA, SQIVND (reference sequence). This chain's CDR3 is CATSRGTDSNQPQHF. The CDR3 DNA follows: TGTGCCACCAGCCGGGGGACGGATAGCAATCAGCCCCAGCATTTT.